This T cell receptor (beta chain) derives from a study of T cell responses to AZD1222 COVID-19 vaccine. Overall study findings and caveats: Spike-specific TCR repertoires showed rising breadth and depth after two AZD1222 doses. Epitopes outside B.1.351 and B.1.1.7 mutated regions reportedly drew nearly half of spike TCRs. Donors were chiefly white British, with a greater number of females, and clonal diversity was perhaps underestimated.

Assay used: immunoSEQ multiplex PCR; TCRdb lists only in-frame clones, some missing. The sample shows about 190,000 clones, about 92% of them seen only once. This CDR3 comprises 14 residues. Germline V lookup: CDR1 SEHNR, CDR2 FQNEAQ (reference sequence). The V and J ends lost 6 bases and 3 bases respectively, with 14 bases between them. As concerns this clone: What it recognizes is unknown.

The TCR was taken from an adult in good health. This chain uses TRBV7-9 with TRBJ1-2, with D possibly being TRBD1 (6 bases). The starting material was peripheral blood, obtained on day 0 of AZD1222 vaccination. The CDR3 DNA reads TGTGCCAGCAGTAACAGGGCCGGCCACTATGGCTACACCTTC. Residues: CASSNRAGHYGYTF.